This T cell receptor beta chain was observed in a study of T cells in localized non-small cell lung cancer. General study points: Within adjacent lung there appeared a median roughly 60 of the top 100 tumor clones. Elevated blood T cell density was associated with longer overall survival. Sequencing involved a lone tumor region, leaving heterogeneity possible. Adjacent uninvolved lung tissue had the highest T cell clonality, exceeding tumor.

The data were produced by immunoSEQ multiplex PCR, yet TCRdb's version contains in-frame clones alone and is incomplete. This sample has 60,000 to 75,000 clones, with roughly 79% found just once. Notes on this clone: Its specificity is unknown.

Germline CDR1 is SGDLS and CDR2 is YYNGEE. The CDR3 runs to 15 residues. Trimming removed 4 bases from V and 2 bases from J; junction bases left unmatched: 4. The TCR originated in a man between 40 and 75 years old with stage II lung adenocarcinoma. The sequences come from PBMCs, collected before any cancer treatment. V gene TRBV9 combines with J gene TRBJ2-7; 12 bases are shared with TRBD2. The DNA of the CDR3 is TGTGCCAGCAGCCCCCGACTAGCGGGAGCCTACGAGCAGTACTTC. Protein sequence: CASSPRLAGAYEQYF. The complete variable domain, with remaining parts taken from reference TRBV9 and TRBJ2-7, reads DSGVTQTPKHLITATGQRVTLRCSPRSGDLSVYWYQQSLDQGLQFLIQYYNGEERAKGNILERFSAQQFPDLHSELNLSSLELGDSALYFCASSPRLAGAYEQYFGPGTRLTVT.